This is a list of T cell receptor beta chains from one sample in a study of cytomegalovirus exposure and HLA in healthy donors. Sequenced by immunoSEQ multiplex PCR; TCRdb stores in-frame clones only, minus some. The sample yields 150,000 to 200,000 clones, over 75% seen once. Sequenced: PBMCs. These receptors were collected from a female donor in good health and CMV-seronegative. CDR3s include the opening cysteine and the closing phenylalanine or tryptophan. D genes are given only for firm matches. Size values are once, few and many counts, or a class for expanded clones, and some rows have none.

j_call v_call d_call clone_size cdr3_nt cdr3_aa
TRBJ1-1 TRBV7-3 TRBD1 once TGTGCCAGCAGCTTGGACAGGACGAGCACTGAAGCTTTCTTT CASSLDRTSTEAFF
TRBJ1-4 TRBV11-2 NA NA TGTGCCAGCAGCCCTGGAGGGTTTGAAAAACTGTTTTTT CASSPGGFEKLFF
TRBJ2-1 TRBV28 NA NA TGTGCCAGCAGTGCTGGGGGGAGCTCCTACAATGAGCAGTTCTTC CASSAGGSSYNEQFF
TRBJ2-5 TRBV5-4 NA NA TGTGCCAGCAGCCTAAGGGGCTCCAAAGAGACCCAGTACTTC CASSLRGSKETQYF
TRBJ2-3 TRBV9 TRBD2 NA TGTGCCAGCAGCCGGACTAGCCCTAGCACAGATACGCAGTATTTT CASSRTSPSTDTQYF
TRBJ1-3 TRBV18 TRBD1 once TGTGCCAGCTCACCATCCCCGGGACAGGGCGACTCTGGAAACACCATATATTTT CASSPSPGQGDSGNTIYF
TRBJ1-4 TRBV28 TRBD1 NA TGTGCCAGCAGCTCCCCGGGACAGTTAAATGAAAAACTGTTTTTT CASSSPGQLNEKLFF
TRBJ2-5 TRBV21-1 NA NA TGTGCCAGCAGCCCCCCGAGGGACAGGGGCCAAGAGACCCAGTACTTC CASSPPRDRGQETQYF
TRBJ2-7 TRBV9 TRBD2 NA TGTGCCAGCAGTTATTCCGGGACTAGCGGGAGAAGCGAGCAGTACTTC CASSYSGTSGRSEQYF
TRBJ1-1 TRBV2 NA few TGTGCCAGCACCCAGGGGCGGCTGAACACTGAAGCTTTCTTT CASTQGRLNTEAFF
TRBJ2-5 TRBV28 TRBD2 NA TGTGCCAGCAGTTCCCTAGCGGGAGAGATAGAGACCCAGTACTTC CASSSLAGEIETQYF
TRBJ1-1 TRBV27 NA NA TGTGCCAGCAGTTTATATGGGGGCGCGAACACTGAAGCTTTCTTT CASSLYGGANTEAFF
TRBJ1-1 TRBV30 TRBD1 few TGTGCCTGGAGTGTAGGACAGGGACACACTGAAGCTTTCTTT CAWSVGQGHTEAFF
TRBJ2-1 TRBV5-1 TRBD2 NA TGCGCCAGCAGCGGACTAGCGGGAGGGCCTCACGGGGGCTACAATGAGCAGTTCTTC CASSGLAGGPHGGYNEQFF
TRBJ2-7 TRBV9 NA NA TGTGCCAGCAGCACTAACTCCTACGAGCAGTACTTC CASSTNSYEQYF
TRBJ2-1 TRBV7-3 TRBD2 NA TGTGCCAGCAGCTTAAGGGCACTAGCGGGTGGAAACAATGAGCAGTTCTTC CASSLRALAGGNNEQFF
TRBJ2-5 TRBV7-3 NA few TGTGCCAGCAGCTTAGTAGGGAGAGCCGCAGAGACCCAGTACTTC CASSLVGRAAETQYF
TRBJ1-2 TRBV7-6 TRBD1 NA TGTGCCAGCAGCTTAGGGGCAGGGGGCCGGGGCTACACCTTC CASSLGAGGRGYTF
TRBJ2-2 TRBV23-1 TRBD2 NA TGCGCCAGCAGTCTCGCCGGCACAGCGGGAGTTTGTACCGGGGAGCTGTTTTTT CASSLAGTAGVCTGELFF
TRBJ1-4 TRBV4-1 TRBD1 NA TGCGCCAGCAGCCAACCCCGCAGGGGGCGAGTTGAAAAACTGTTTTTT CASSQPRRGRVEKLFF
TRBJ2-2 TRBV28 TRBD1 NA TGTGCCAGCAGTTTAACCCCCTCCGGGGGACAGGGTCTGCGCGGTAACACCGGGGAGCTGTTTTTT CASSLTPSGGQGLRGNTGELFF
TRBJ1-2 TRBV10-1 TRBD1 NA TGCGCCAGCTCGCCAGGGGGCTCTAACTATGGCTACACCTTC CASSPGGSNYGYTF
TRBJ2-7 TRBV28 TRBD2 once TGTGCCAGCAGTTCCCCCGGACTAGCGGGGAGCTCCTACGAGCAGTACTTC CASSSPGLAGSSYEQYF
TRBJ2-7 TRBV5-6 NA NA TGTGCCGCCGGAAGCGGGTCCTCCTACGAGCAGTACTTC CAAGSGSSYEQYF
TRBJ2-3 TRBV11-2 NA NA TGTGCCAGCAGCTTAAGGCAGAGGGGGAAGCTCACAGATACGCAGTATTTT CASSLRQRGKLTDTQYF
TRBJ2-3 TRBV9 TRBD2 few TGTGCCAGCAGCGTAGGGGCTAGCGGGAGGGCCGGGACGCAGTATTTT CASSVGASGRAGTQYF
TRBJ1-2 TRBV27 NA NA TGTGCCAGCAGTTTATCGTGGCGGACAATCTATGGCTACACCTTC CASSLSWRTIYGYTF